Reported below is one T cell receptor (beta chain). It was with 60 Vbeta and 13 Jbeta primers that the PCR ran. Original processing methods: An analysis performed later counted roughly 80 million unique TCR beta chains (roughly 11 million of them shared). Only in-frame clones appear in the TCRdb table, and some are missing; sequencing was by immunoSEQ multiplex PCR. V and J calls plus clone size are reproduced from that table; the DNA served to infer D and trimming. Of some 170,000 clones listed, 72% are singletons. V trimming: 4 bases; J trimming: 1 base; junction bases outside the gene matches: 3. Germline values: CDR1 MNHNS, CDR2 SASEGT. The CDR3 runs to 15 residues. This sample was included in a study of cytomegalovirus exposure and HLA in healthy donors.

This receptor was obtained from a human donor in good health. The specimen sequenced was PBMCs. V gene TRBV6-1 combines with J gene TRBJ2-3; 9 bases align to TRBD2. The CDR3 protein is CASSVLAGGTDTQYF. As DNA, the CDR3 is TGTGCCAGCAGTGTTTTAGCGGGGGGCACAGATACGCAGTATTTT.